The 19 T cell receptor beta chains reported below all come from one sample, sequenced in a study of T-cell reconstitution after alpha-beta-depleted transplantation in children. Unique molecular identifiers featured in how the TCRbeta library was prepared. TCRdb recomputed calls from the PCR reads with MiXCR, one row per CDR3 protein. The sample contains almost 600,000 distinct CDR3 sequences, over 20% of which appear only once. The specimen was PBMCs, collected before TCRalphabeta/CD19-depleted stem cell transplant. Source of these receptors: a boy under two years old with Wiskott-Aldrich syndrome, due to receive a stem cell transplant.

This clonotype was recorded at least ten times. This chain links TRBV20-1 with TRBJ2-5; D possibly corresponds to TRBD2 (6 bases). Trimming took off 3 bases at V and 5 bases at J, with 16 bases between the two ends. Germline values: CDR1 DFQATT, CDR2 SNEGSKA (reference sequence). The CDR3 is made up of 14 amino acids. DNA for the CDR3: TGCAGTGCTAGTGTGACTAGTTTGAGGGAGACCCAGTACTTC. It encodes CSASVTSLRETQYF.

This sequence joins TRBV25-1 and TRBJ2-5; 11 bases align to TRBD2. Losses at the gene ends were 4 bases for V and 4 bases for J; bases not matched to a gene: 5. The CDR3 extends over 15 amino acids. CDR1 is MGHDK, CDR2 SYGVNS, per germline. In nucleotides, the CDR3 is TGTGCCAGCAGTGTTATAGCGGGAGGGTCAGAGACCCAGTACTTC. It translates to CASSVIAGGSETQYF.

This clonotype was detected only a few times. The chain couples TRBV7-6 to TRBJ2-7, with TRBD1 identical over 9 bases. The CDR3 sequence is 15 residues long. Looked up from germline, CDR1 is SGHVS and CDR2 is FNYEAQ. V trimming: 5 bases; J trimming: 8 bases; junction bases outside the gene matches: 13. The CDR3 DNA is TGTGCCAGCAGCCCCAAGACAGGGGGGGTAGTAAAGCAGTACTTC. The encoded protein is CASSPKTGGVVKQYF.

This clonotype was counted a few times. The gene calls are TRBV5-1 and TRBJ1-6; tentatively, D is TRBD1 (5 bases). V was shortened by 4 bases and J by 7 bases, with 12 bases between the two germline ends. Germline V lookup: CDR1 SGHRS, CDR2 YFSETQ. The CDR3 contains 14 residues. CDR3 DNA sequence: TGCGCCAGCAGCAGCGGGACGAGGAATTCACCCCTCCACTTT. Its translation: CASSSGTRNSPLHF.

V gene TRBV20-1 combines with J gene TRBJ2-1; 8 nucleotides agree with TRBD2. This CDR3 is built from 15 residues. V gave up 6 bases and J gave up 1 base; unmatched junction bases: 8. In germline, CDR1 is DFQATT, CDR2 SNEGSKA (reference sequence). Here the CDR3 DNA reads TGCAGTGCCAGCGCACTAGCGGTTTCCTACAATGAGCAGTTCTTC. Translation: CSASALAVSYNEQFF.

This clonotype was seen a handful of times. The chain links TRBV29-1 to TRBJ2-5; maybe TRBD2 (6 bases). The CDR3 consists of 16 residues. Trimming cost V 6 bases and J 4 bases, with 24 bases left between them. From germline, CDR1 is SQVTM and CDR2 ANQGSEA. The CDR3: CSVGLNSPGVRETQYF. The CDR3, as DNA: TGCAGCGTCGGACTTAACTCCCCGGGAGTTCGAGAGACCCAGTACTTC.

The chain combines TRBV10-3 with TRBJ2-7, with TRBD1 identical over 7 bases. Trimming cost V 4 bases and J 3 bases; bases outside gene matches: 3. CDR1 ENHRY and CDR2 SYGVKD come from the germline V gene. This CDR3 has 13 amino acids. Here the CDR3 reads CAISGGQNYEQYF. The DNA of the CDR3 is TGTGCCATCAGTGGGGGACAGAACTACGAGCAGTACTTC.

This clonotype was seen more than once but under ten times. The chain links TRBV6-1 to TRBJ1-2; TRBD1 is a possible D gene (5 bases). Trimming removed 4 bases from V and 3 bases from J, with 18 bases in between. The germline V gene has CDR1 MNHNS and CDR2 SASEGT. The CDR3 extends over 16 amino acids. This CDR3 is CASSVFGQQGDYGYTF. DNA for the CDR3: TGTGCCAGCAGTGTTTTTGGGCAGCAAGGGGACTATGGCTACACCTTC.

This clonotype was detected a few times. V usage is TRBV20-1 and J usage is TRBJ2-1, with 11 positions matching TRBD2. CDR1 is DFQATT and CDR2 is SNEGSKA in the germline V gene (reference sequence). There are 17 residues in the CDR3. Trimming cost V 1 base and J 4 bases; bases outside gene matches: 9. For the CDR3, the DNA is TGCAGTGCTAGAGCAACTAGCGGGAGCCCCTTTTACAATGAGCAGTTCTTC. Translation gives CSARATSGSPFYNEQFF.

This clonotype was seen a few times. The chain links TRBV5-1 to TRBJ2-1; 9 nucleotides align to TRBD2. V trimming: 3 bases; J trimming: 6 bases; junction bases outside the gene matches: 19. The CDR3 is made up of 19 amino acids. Germline V gene sequence: CDR1 SGHRS, CDR2 YFSETQ. CDR3 amino acids: CASSSNIPSGTSSSNEQFF. The CDR3 DNA is TGCGCCAGCAGCTCCAACATCCCTTCCGGGACTAGCTCTTCCAATGAGCAGTTCTTC.

The table lists this clonotype with a few counts. The V gene is TRBV7-9, the J gene TRBJ1-4; D may be TRBD1 (5 bases). The CDR3 loop spans 15 amino acids. CDR1 and CDR2 (germline): SEHNR, FQNEAQ (reference sequence). V was shortened by 3 bases and J by 3 bases, with 11 bases between the two germline ends. CDR3 in amino acids: CASSFRGPPNEKLFF. The CDR3 DNA follows: TGTGCCAGCAGCTTCCGGGGACCTCCTAATGAAAAACTGTTTTTT.

V and J are TRBV5-1 and TRBJ2-1; D not resolved. The V end lost 0 bases, the J end lost 0 bases, and 16 bases lay between the germline ends. This CDR3 is 18 amino acids long. Per the germline V gene, CDR1 is SGHRS and CDR2 is YFSETQ. The CDR3 here is CASSLVTARTFSYNEQFF. Written as DNA, the CDR3 is TGCGCCAGCAGCTTGGTTACAGCGAGGACCTTCTCCTACAATGAGCAGTTCTTC. Using reference TRBV5-1 and TRBJ2-1 for the parts outside the CDR3, the full variable domain is KAGVTQTPRYLIKTRGQQVTLSCSPISGHRSVSWYQQTPGQGLQFLFEYFSETQRNKGNFPGRFSGRQFSNSRSEMNVSTLELGDSALYLCASSLVTARTFSYNEQFFGPGTRLTVL.

The chain couples TRBV4-1 to TRBJ2-7, with TRBD1 as a possible D gene (5 bases). Between the trimmed V and J ends, which lost 0 bases and 5 bases, there was a span of 17 bases. The CDR3 covers 16 residues. Germline CDR1 is MGHRA and CDR2 is YSYEKL. CDR3 loop: CASSQDPSRAGDEQYF. The CDR3 nucleotides read TGCGCCAGCAGCCAAGATCCATCCAGGGCTGGAGACGAGCAGTACTTC.

The chain links TRBV5-6 to TRBJ2-5, with D unclear. Germline CDR1 reads SGHDT; CDR2 reads YYEEEE. The CDR3 contains 15 residues. V shed 0 bases and J shed 5 bases, with 14 bases lying between them. The DNA for the CDR3 is TGTGCCAGCAGCTTGGGGGGTGTGGGCATGGAGACCCAGTACTTC. Translation gives CASSLGGVGMETQYF. Complete variable domain (other parts from reference TRBV5-6 and TRBJ2-5): DAGVTQSPTHLIKTRGQQVTLRCSPKSGHDTVSWYQQALGQGPQFIFQYYEEEERQRGNFPDRFSGHQFPNYSSELNVNALLLGDSALYLCASSLGGVGMETQYFGPGTRLLVL.

This clonotype has more than one count but fewer than ten. For the CDR3, the DNA is TGCAGTGCTATAGGGACAGGGATCGGCTACACCTTC. This translates into CSAIGTGIGYTF. The chain employs TRBV20-1 and TRBJ1-2, with 9 bases identical to TRBD1. The germline CDR1 and CDR2 sequences are DFQATT and SNEGSKA (reference sequence). The CDR3 length is 12 residues. Losses at the gene ends were 4 bases for V and 8 bases for J; bases not matched to a gene: 5.

This clonotype came up a few times. CDR3 bases: TGTGCCAGCAGCTTAGTGAGCGGAACAACTAATGAAAAACTGTTTTTT. It encodes CASSLVSGTTNEKLFF. This rearrangement joins TRBV7-2 to TRBJ1-4; D unresolved. The germline V gene encodes CDR1 SGHTA and CDR2 FQGNSA. V was pared by 1 base and J by 0 bases, with 9 bases between. The CDR3 covers 16 residues.

The table lists this clonotype with a few counts. The chain has TRBV5-1 and TRBJ2-3; 8 nucleotides agree with TRBD2. After removal of 4 bases from V and 4 bases from J, the junction contained 5 bases not matched to a gene. This CDR3 is 14 amino acids long. Germline V lookup: CDR1 SGHRS, CDR2 YFSETQ. The CDR3 DNA reads as TGCGCCAGCAGCCCGGGACTAGTGGCAGATACGCAGTATTTT. Translated, it gives CASSPGLVADTQYF.

The gene calls are TRBV20-1 and TRBJ2-7, with 11 bases fitting TRBD2. The germline CDR1 and CDR2 sequences are DFQATT and SNEGSKA (reference sequence). The CDR3 has 15 amino acids. V gave up 2 bases and J gave up 4 bases; unmatched junction bases: 7. The CDR3 loop is CSARTIAGGPYEQYF. The DNA of the CDR3 is TGCAGTGCTAGAACCATAGCGGGAGGGCCATACGAGCAGTACTTC.

This chain uses TRBV27 with TRBJ1-5; the D gene is possibly TRBD1 (5 bases). CDR3 length: 16 residues. Trimming shortened V by 7 bases and J by 1 base, and 17 bases separated the two germline ends. Germline CDR1 MNHEY, CDR2 SMNVEV (reference sequence). The CDR3 DNA follows: TGTGCCAGCACTATACGACAGAAGGGGAGCAATCAGCCCCAGCATTTT. It specifies CASTIRQKGSNQPQHF.